The clone carrying this T cell receptor (beta chain) was seen only once. This specimen comes from a study of CD8 T cells in Susac syndrome. Germline V CDR1 and CDR2: SQVTM, ANQGSEA. The CDR3 spans 14 residues. Trimming cost V 5 bases and J 7 bases, with 20 bases left between them. TCR beta sequencing covered blood CD8+ and CD4+ T cells. It was with random hexamers that roughly 0.45 to 1 ug RNA was reverse transcribed. MiXCR was run by TCRdb on the immunoSEQ multiplex PCR reads, yielding one entry per CDR3 protein. The data hold 150,000 to 200,000 distinct CDR3 sequences, with 85% to 95% observed a single time.

The sequence was collected from a human donor in good health. V gene TRBV29-1 combines with J gene TRBJ1-2; a possible D gene is TRBD1 (5 bases). Sequencing was performed on CD4+ T cells from PBMCs. The CDR3, as DNA: TGCAGCGTTCTTAAAGCCGGGGGAAGGGGTGGCTACACCTTC. Residues: CSVLKAGGRGGYTF. The full variable domain, in which reference TRBV29-1 and TRBJ1-2 provide the parts outside the CDR3, is SAVISQKPSRDICQRGTSLTIQCQVDSQVTMMFWYRQQPGQSLTLIATANQGSEATYESGFVIDKFPISRPNLTFSTLTVSNMSPEDSSIYLCSVLKAGGRGGYTFGSGTRLTVV.